This T cell receptor beta chain comes out of a study of shared clonotypes between healthy human individuals. V lost 0 bases and J lost 5, with 10 bases in between. The length of the CDR3 is 14 residues. Germline CDR1 and CDR2: KGHSH and LQKENI. This clone was observed a single time. Its matching antigen is unknown. Sequencing was performed with immunoSEQ multiplex PCR; in TCRdb, only in-frame clones are kept and a portion is missing. The repertoire holds over a million clones, roughly 95% seen once, with over 1% in the top ten. Overall study results and limits: Sorted-subset sequencing, rarefaction showed, was incomplete despite large depth.

The sequenced sample consisted of naive CD4+ T cells sorted from blood. As to subset: CD45RA+ positively selected. This chain links TRBV18 with TRBJ2-5, with D tentatively TRBD2 (6 bases). The clonotype was recovered from a man aged 25-40 years in good health. CDR3 coding DNA: TGTGCCAGCTCACCACCAAGGACTACGGAGACCCAGTACTTC. It codes for CASSPPRTTETQYF.